These 14 T cell receptor beta chains came from one sample sequenced in a study of T-cell memory formation after mild COVID-19. TCRdb re-derived calls from the 5' RACE reads in MiXCR, one entry per CDR3 protein. Counted here are 150,000 to 200,000 distinct CDR3 sequences, around 10% occurring once; the ten biggest clones make up approximately 3.8%. Source material: PBMCs or a T cell subset sorted from them (not recorded which). The source is a young man who had mild COVID-19 (a few samples of this study predate the infection). Cell type and time point are not known.

A few counts support this clonotype. The chain has TRBV5-6 and TRBJ2-1, with 9 bases fitting TRBD2. Germline V gives CDR1 SGHDT, CDR2 YYEEEE. The CDR3 spans 16 residues. Trimming took 4 bases from V and 8 from J; bases not matched to a gene: 13. The CDR3 DNA reads TGTGCCAGCAGCGCTGTGCGGCGGGGGGGCGCGGATGAGCAGTTCTTC. This translates into CASSAVRRGGADEQFF.

This clonotype was detected only a few times. V usage is TRBV6-1 and J usage is TRBJ1-2, with 7 nucleotides matching TRBD1. After removal of 6 bases from V and 0 bases from J, the junction contained 1 base not matched to a gene. The length of the CDR3 is 13 residues. The germline CDR1 and CDR2 sequences are MNHNS and SASEGT. The CDR3 DNA sequence: TGTGCCAGCAGGGGGACAGCTAACTATGGCTACACCTTC. This encodes CASRGTANYGYTF.

This clonotype has a handful of counts. The V and J genes are TRBV29-1 and TRBJ2-5, with D tentatively TRBD1 (6 bases). Germline V lookup: CDR1 SQVTM, CDR2 ANQGSEA. Trimming took off 4 bases at V and 1 base at J, with 13 bases between the two ends. The CDR3 runs to 14 residues. For the CDR3, the DNA is TGCAGCGTTGGGGGGCACAGCTCCCAAGAGACCCAGTACTTC. It codes for CSVGGHSSQETQYF.

Of note for this clonotype: This may be a read error: a much more frequent sequence differs by one nucleotide. The CDR3: CASSFDLNQPQHF. DNA for the CDR3: TGTGCCAGCAGCTTCGACCTCAATCAGCCCCAGCATTTT. The chain has TRBV7-2 and TRBJ1-5; no definite D call. Per germline, CDR1 SGHTA and CDR2 FQGNSA. The CDR3 runs 13 residues. The V end lost 3 bases, the J end lost 3 bases, and 6 bases lay between the germline ends. Full variable domain (remainder filled in from reference TRBV7-2 and TRBJ1-5): GAGVSQSPSNKVTEKGKDVELRCDPISGHTALYWYRQSLGQGLEFLIYFQGNSAPDKSGLPSDRFSAERTGGSVSTLTIQRTQQEDSAVYLCASSFDLNQPQHFGDGTRLSIL.

This clonotype was detected only a few times. In DNA form, the CDR3 reads TGTGCCAGCAGTTTACTGGGACACGCCGAGCAGTACGTC. It codes for CASSLLGHAEQYV. The chain has TRBV12-3 or TRBV12-4 and TRBJ2-7; tentatively, D is TRBD1 (6 bases). The CDR3 covers 13 residues. The V and J ends lost 2 bases and 6 bases respectively, with 11 bases between them.

Written as DNA, the CDR3 is TGTGCCAGCAATGCACTAAACCAAGAGACCCAGTACTTC. This codes for CASNALNQETQYF. The chain couples TRBV2 to TRBJ2-5; D gene uncertain. Germline CDR1 SNHLY, CDR2 FYNNEI. The V end was cut by 7 bases, the J end by 0 bases, with 9 bases between. The CDR3 has 13 amino acids.

This chain joins TRBV20-1 and TRBJ2-3; 7 bases align to TRBD2. J was trimmed by 0 bases and V by 6 bases; bases with no gene match: 6. This CDR3 contains 14 residues. Germline lookup yields CDR1 DFQATT and CDR2 SNEGSKA (reference sequence). The CDR3 region has the DNA TGCAGTGCCCCAAGCGGGGAAAGCACAGATACGCAGTATTTT. Protein product: CSAPSGESTDTQYF.

In this sample, this clonotype turned up a few times. The chain recombines TRBV4-2 with TRBJ1-2; TRBD1 is a possible D gene (6 bases). Trimming took 1 base from V and 5 from J, leaving 8 bases between them. The germline V gene has CDR1 LGHNA and CDR2 YNFKEQ. The CDR3 consists of 13 residues. The CDR3, as DNA: TGTGCCAGCAGCCAAGGGACAGAATATGGCTACACCTTC. It encodes CASSQGTEYGYTF.

This clonotype was seen a handful of times. J is TRBJ2-5 and V is TRBV7-9, with 10 bases lining up with TRBD1. Losses at the gene ends were 5 bases for V and 2 bases for J; bases not matched to a gene: 8. Germline loops: CDR1 SEHNR, CDR2 FQNEAQ (reference sequence). The CDR3 consists of 16 residues. CDR3: CASSLRTGGVQETQYF. Here the CDR3 DNA reads TGTGCCAGCAGCCTCCGGACAGGGGGTGTGCAAGAGACCCAGTACTTC.

In this sample, this clonotype turned up a few times. V usage is TRBV20-1 and J usage is TRBJ1-6; D uncertain. CDR3 length: 16 amino acids. The ends were cut back, 2 bases at V and 3 bases at J, with 14 bases in the middle. Germline V gene lookup returns CDR1 DFQATT and CDR2 SNEGSKA (reference sequence). The CDR3 protein is CSARRTGRDYNSPLHF. CDR3 coding DNA: TGCAGTGCTAGACGTACGGGGAGGGACTATAATTCACCCCTCCACTTT.

V gene TRBV5-5 combines with J gene TRBJ2-7; no definite D call. CDR1 is SGHKS, CDR2 YYEKEE, per germline (reference sequence). V was pared by 9 bases and J by 3 bases, with 19 bases between. The CDR3 totals 14 residues. This chain's CDR3 is CAKKIGPTHYEQYV. The CDR3 nucleotides read TGTGCCAAAAAAATAGGCCCAACGCACTACGAGCAGTACGTC.

The rearrangement joins TRBV27 to TRBJ1-5, with D uncertain. Per the germline V gene, CDR1 is MNHEY and CDR2 is SMNVEV (reference sequence). Between the trimmed V and J ends, which lost 5 bases and 6 bases, there was a span of 17 bases. The CDR3 has 15 residues. The CDR3 sequence is CASSLSGGRRQPQHF. The DNA of the CDR3 is TGTGCCAGCAGTCTCTCCGGAGGGAGGCGTCAGCCCCAGCATTTT.

This clonotype appeared many times. The chain has TRBV5-1 and TRBJ2-1; no reliable D call. Germline assignment: CDR1 SGHRS and CDR2 YFSETQ. Trimming pared 2 bases from V and 0 bases from J, leaving 6 bases between. CDR3 length: 14 amino acids. The CDR3 protein is CASSFHNSYNEQFF. The DNA of the CDR3 is TGCGCCAGCAGCTTTCACAACTCCTACAATGAGCAGTTCTTC. Using reference TRBV5-1 and TRBJ2-1 for the parts outside the CDR3, the full variable domain is KAGVTQTPRYLIKTRGQQVTLSCSPISGHRSVSWYQQTPGQGLQFLFEYFSETQRNKGNFPGRFSGRQFSNSRSEMNVSTLELGDSALYLCASSFHNSYNEQFFGPGTRLTVL.

This sequence joins TRBV7-2 and TRBJ2-7; possible D gene TRBD2, 5 bases. Germline V gene lookup returns CDR1 SGHTA and CDR2 FQGNSA. The V end was cut by 1 base, the J end by 2 bases, with 12 bases between. There are 15 residues in the CDR3. Here the CDR3 reads CASSLDRTPAYEQYV. As DNA, the CDR3 is TGTGCCAGCAGCTTAGATAGGACTCCTGCCTACGAGCAGTACGTC.